This entry features one TCR beta chain sequence. This sample was taken from a study of cytomegalovirus exposure and HLA in healthy donors. The CDR3 runs to 15 residues. V lost 5 bases, J lost 4 bases, and 6 bases stayed unmatched. Germline-derived CDR1 and CDR2 are SGHVS and FQNEAQ. Primers included in the PCR were 60 Vbeta and 13 Jbeta primers. Per the original data handling: Approximately 11 million shared chains were among approximately 87 million unique TCR beta chains counted in a later analysis. Only in-frame clones appear in the TCRdb table, and some are missing; sequencing was by immunoSEQ multiplex PCR. For V, J and clone size, that table is used; D and trimming come from the DNA. The sample records 200,000 to 250,000 clones, 85% to 90% being singletons.

The J gene is TRBJ2-2, the V gene TRBV7-8; 8 nucleotides agree with TRBD1. The TCR was taken from a human donor in good health. The sample taken for sequencing was PBMCs. The CDR3 DNA is TGTGCCAGCAGCCCCGGACAGGGTGGCACCGGGGAGCTGTTTTTT. Translated, it gives CASSPGQGGTGELFF. Complete variable domain (other parts from reference TRBV7-8 and TRBJ2-2): GAGVSQSPRYKVAKRGQDVALRCDPISGHVSLFWYQQALGQGPEFLTYFQNEAQLDKSGLPSDRFFAERPEGSVSTLKIQRTQQEDSAVYLCASSPGQGGTGELFFGEGSRLTVL.